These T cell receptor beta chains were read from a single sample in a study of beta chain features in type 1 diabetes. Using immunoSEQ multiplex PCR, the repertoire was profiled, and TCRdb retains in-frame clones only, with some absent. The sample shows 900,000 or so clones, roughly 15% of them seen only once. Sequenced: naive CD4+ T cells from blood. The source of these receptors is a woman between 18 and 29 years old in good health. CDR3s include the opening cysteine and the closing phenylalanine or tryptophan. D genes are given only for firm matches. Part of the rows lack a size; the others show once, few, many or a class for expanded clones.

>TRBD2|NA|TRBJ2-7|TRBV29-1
TGCAGCGTTGTCCTAAGGGCTAGCGGGCCCTCGTGGCAGTACTTC
CSVVLRASGPSWQYF
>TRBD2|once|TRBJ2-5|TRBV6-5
TGTGCCACTACCCTAGCGGGGAAGCAAGAGACCCAGTACTTC
CATTLAGKQETQYF
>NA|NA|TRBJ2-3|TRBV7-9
TGTGCCAGCAGCCCCCCCACAGATACGCAGTATTTT
CASSPPTDTQYF
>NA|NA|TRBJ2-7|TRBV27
TGTGCCAGCAGTTTTCGACTGTCCTACGAGCAGTACTTC
CASSFRLSYEQYF
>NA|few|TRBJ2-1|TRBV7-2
TGTGCCAGCAGCTTGGATTACAATGAGCAGTTCTTC
CASSLDYNEQFF
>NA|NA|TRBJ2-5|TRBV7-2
TGTGCCAGCAGCTTAACAGGGTTCGAGACCCAGTACTTC
CASSLTGFETQYF
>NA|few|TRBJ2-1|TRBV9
TGTGCCAGCAGCGTAGGCCCCCGTCTGTACAATGAGCAGTTCTTC
CASSVGPRLYNEQFF
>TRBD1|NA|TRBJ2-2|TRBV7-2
TGTGCCAGCAGGGGACAGGGGGACACCGGGGAGCTGTTTTTT
CASRGQGDTGELFF
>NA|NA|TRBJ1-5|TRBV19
TGTGCCAGCTCCCCATGGGGCGATCAGCCCCAGCATTTT
CASSPWGDQPQHF
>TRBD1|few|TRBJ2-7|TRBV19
TGTGCCAGTAGTATAGCTCGACGCGGAAAGACAGGGGCAACATACGAGCAGTACTTC
CASSIARRGKTGATYEQYF
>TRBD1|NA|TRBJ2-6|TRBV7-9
TGTGCCAGCAGCCGGCCTCGGGACAGAGTCTCTGGGGCCAACGTCCTGACTTTC
CASSRPRDRVSGANVLTF
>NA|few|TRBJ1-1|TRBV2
TGTGCCAACCGAAGAAACACTGAAGCTTTCTTT
CANRRNTEAFF
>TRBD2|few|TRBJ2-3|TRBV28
TGTGCCAGCAGTTGGGGACTAGCAACAGATACGCAGTATTTT
CASSWGLATDTQYF
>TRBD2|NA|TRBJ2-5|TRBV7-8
TGTGCCGTCTCGGCGGGGGGACAAGAGACCCAGTACTTC
CAVSAGGQETQYF
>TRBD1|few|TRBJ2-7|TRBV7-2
TGTGCCAGCAGGGTTACCGGGACAGCGACCTACGAGCAGTACTTC
CASRVTGTATYEQYF
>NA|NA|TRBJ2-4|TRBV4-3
TGCGCCAGCAGCCAAGATAGGACTGGCAAAAACATTCAGTACTTC
CASSQDRTGKNIQYF
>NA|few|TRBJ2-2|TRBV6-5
TGTGCCAGCAGTTACGACGACGGGCTCCCCGGGGAGCTGTTTTTT
CASSYDDGLPGELFF
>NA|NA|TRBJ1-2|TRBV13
TGTGCCAGCAGCTTAGGCTTAACTTTTGGCTACACCTTC
CASSLGLTFGYTF
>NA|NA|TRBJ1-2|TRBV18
TGTGCCAGCTCACCAACTATCAATAATGGCTACACCTTC
CASSPTINNGYTF
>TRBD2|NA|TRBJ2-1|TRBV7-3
TGTGCCAGCAGCCCCAGCGGGAGGTATGCCAATGAGCAGTTCTTC
CASSPSGRYANEQFF
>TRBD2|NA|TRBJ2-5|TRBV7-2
TGTGCCAGCAGCTTCATTAGCGGGAGTACAGAGACCCAGTACTTC
CASSFISGSTETQYF
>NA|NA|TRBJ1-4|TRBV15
TGTGCCACCAGCAGAGATATATCGACTAATGAAAAACTGTTTTTT
CATSRDISTNEKLFF
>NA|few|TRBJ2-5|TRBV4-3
TGCGCCAGCAGCCAAGGGCTCGCGGTGGGAGAGACCCAGTACTTC
CASSQGLAVGETQYF
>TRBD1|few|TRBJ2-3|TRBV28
TGTGCCAGCAGCAGACGGGACAGGGTTACAGATACGCAGTATTTT
CASSRRDRVTDTQYF
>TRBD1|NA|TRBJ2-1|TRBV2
TGTGCCAGCAGTGGCCGGGACAGGGATTATGAGCAGTTCTTC
CASSGRDRDYEQFF
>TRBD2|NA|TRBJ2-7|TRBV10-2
TGCGCCAGCAGCGCCGGACTAGCGGGACTTTCCTACGAGCAGTACTTC
CASSAGLAGLSYEQYF
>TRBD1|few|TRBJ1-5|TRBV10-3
TGTGCCACCGAGGGGTCAGGGGGTAGCCAGCCCCAGCATTTT
CATEGSGGSQPQHF
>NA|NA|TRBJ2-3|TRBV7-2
TGTGCCAGCAGCTTATTCAGGGGAGGAATGGCAGATACGCAGTATTTT
CASSLFRGGMADTQYF
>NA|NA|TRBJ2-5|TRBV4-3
TGCGCCAGCAGCCATGGGTTTCAGGAGACCCAGTACTTC
CASSHGFQETQYF
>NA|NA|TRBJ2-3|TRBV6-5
TGTGCCAGCAGTTACTACGGCCGCCGCACAGATACGCAGTATTTT
CASSYYGRRTDTQYF
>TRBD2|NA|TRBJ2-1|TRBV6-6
TGTGCCAGCGACCCCGGGACTAGCGGCAATGAGCAGTTCTTC
CASDPGTSGNEQFF
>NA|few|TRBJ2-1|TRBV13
TGTGCCAGCAGAGGGCCCACTTATTCCTACAATGAGCAGTTCTTC
CASRGPTYSYNEQFF
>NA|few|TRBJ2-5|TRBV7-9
TGTGCCAGCAGCTTAGGTCAAGAGACCCAGTACTTC
CASSLGQETQYF
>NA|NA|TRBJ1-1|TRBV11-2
TGTGCCAGCAGCTTAGTGGGGCCAGCGAACACTGAAGCTTTCTTT
CASSLVGPANTEAFF
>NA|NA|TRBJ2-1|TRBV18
TGTGCCAGCTCGCAACGCTACGATAGCTCCTACAATGAGCAGTTCTTC
CASSQRYDSSYNEQFF
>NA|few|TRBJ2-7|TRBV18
TGTGCCAGCTCATTCACCTCTGCGGGACTTGCCTACGAGCAGTACTTC
CASSFTSAGLAYEQYF
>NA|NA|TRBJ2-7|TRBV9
TGTGCCAGCAGTCGGGACGGACCCCGACTTAGCTACGAGCAGTACTTC
CASSRDGPRLSYEQYF
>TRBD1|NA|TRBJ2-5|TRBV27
TGTGCCAGCAGTAAACGACAGGGACAAGAGACCCAGTACTTC
CASSKRQGQETQYF
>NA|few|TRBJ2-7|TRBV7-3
TGTGCCAGCAGCTTTGCTGGGAACTACGAGCAGTACTTC
CASSFAGNYEQYF
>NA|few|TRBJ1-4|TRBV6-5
TGTGCCAGCAGTTTCAGGCCGGATGAAAAACTGTTTTTT
CASSFRPDEKLFF
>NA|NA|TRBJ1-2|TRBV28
TGTGCCAGCACGACGGGGCTAGGGTATGGCTACACCTTC
CASTTGLGYGYTF
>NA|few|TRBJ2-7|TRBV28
TGTGCCAGCAGTTCCCCGGGACTGATGGGATACGAGCAGTACTTC
CASSSPGLMGYEQYF
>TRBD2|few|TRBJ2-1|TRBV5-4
TGTGCCAGCAGCGTTAGCGGGAACTCCTACAATGAGCAGTTCTTC
CASSVSGNSYNEQFF
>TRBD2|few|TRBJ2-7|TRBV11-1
TGTGCCAGCAGCTCCCTGCGGGGGACCTACGAGCAGTACTTC
CASSSLRGTYEQYF
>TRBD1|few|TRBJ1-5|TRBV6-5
TGTGCCAGCAGTTTACAGGGGCGCAATCAGCCCCAGCATTTT
CASSLQGRNQPQHF
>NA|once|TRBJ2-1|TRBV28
TGTGCCAGAACAAGCAACAGGGTGAGGGGGGGATTCCACAATGAGCAGTTCTTC
CARTSNRVRGGFHNEQFF